What follows are 2 T cell receptor beta chains derived from one specimen sequenced in a study of blood T cell repertoires in COVID-19. This table comes from immunoSEQ multiplex PCR, and its TCRdb copy is limited to in-frame clones, with some not included. Of some 150,000 clones in the sample, about 90% were seen once. The sequenced sample was peripheral blood. The receptors originated from a man in his fifties or sixties with acute or convalescent COVID-19.

The chain couples TRBV5-1 to TRBJ2-1; 10 bases are a match to TRBD2. The CDR3 covers 18 residues. The junction had 13 bases not matched to a gene; V was cut back by 1 base and J by 6 bases. Germline assignment: CDR1 SGHRS and CDR2 YFSETQ. CDR3 sequence (DNA): TGCGCCAGCAGCTTGTATCCTAGCGGGGGTCCTCTGGGCAATGAGCAGTTCTTC. It yields the protein CASSLYPSGGPLGNEQFF.

V usage is TRBV2 and J usage is TRBJ1-2, with 7 bases aligning to TRBD1. The CDR3 is 13 residues long. Germline CDR1 reads SNHLY; CDR2 reads FYNNEI. J gave up 5 bases and V 5 bases, and 5 bases lay outside the gene matches. The CDR3 region is CASSLGQLYGYTF. Written as DNA, the CDR3 is TGTGCCAGCAGTCTGGGACAGCTATATGGCTACACCTTC.